Shown below are 17 T cell receptor beta chains from a single sample sequenced in a study of T cells after yellow fever vaccination. TCRdb processed the 5' RACE reads anew with MiXCR; each CDR3 protein has one entry. The repertoire includes about 220,000 distinct CDR3 sequences, 6.7% of them detected once, and 1.1% sits in the top ten. The specimen comprised CD4+ T cells sorted from PBMCs, sampled on the day of the yellow fever booster vaccination. These TCRs come from a man aged 25-40 years who received the YFV17D yellow fever vaccine.

This clonotype showed up many times. The chain has TRBV3-1 and TRBJ2-7; TRBD2 is a possible D gene (6 bases). Germline lookup yields CDR1 LGHDT and CDR2 YNNKEL (reference sequence). Trimming shortened V by 4 bases and J by 1 base, and 14 bases separated the two germline ends. The CDR3 is 15 residues long. The CDR3, as DNA: TGTGCCAGCAGCCCCGCTGCGGGGATATCCTACGAGCAGTACTTC. It codes for CASSPAAGISYEQYF.

This chain links TRBV12-3 or TRBV12-4 with TRBJ2-5; 9 bases map to TRBD1. Germline trimming cut 5 bases from V and 5 bases from J; bases unmatched to any gene: 9. There are 15 residues in the CDR3. Written as DNA, the CDR3 is TGTGCCAGCAGTCGAAGCACAGGGGGCGCGGAGACCCAGTACTTC. Residues: CASSRSTGGAETQYF.

The chain employs TRBV20-1 and TRBJ2-2, with 12 bases aligning to TRBD2. Germline CDR1 DFQATT, CDR2 SNEGSKA (reference sequence). With 1 base clipped from V and 6 bases from J, the junction kept 3 bases outside the gene matches. The CDR3 loop spans 15 amino acids. CDR3 amino acids: CSARASGRGSGELFF. CDR3 sequence (DNA): TGCAGTGCTAGAGCTAGCGGGAGGGGTTCCGGGGAGCTGTTTTTT.

This clonotype showed up just a few times. The chain couples TRBV4-3 to TRBJ2-1, with D perhaps matching TRBD2 (6 bases). V gave up 2 bases and J gave up 8 bases, with 22 bases separating them. The germline CDR1 and CDR2 sequences are LGHNA and YSLEER. The CDR3 totals 17 residues. CDR3 amino acids: CASSQRLASHKLDEQFF. In nucleotides, the CDR3 is TGCGCCAGCAGCCAACGTCTAGCGTCTCATAAGTTGGATGAGCAGTTCTTC.

V and J are TRBV5-1 and TRBJ2-5; TRBD2 aligns across 15 bases. Looked up from germline, CDR1 is SGHRS and CDR2 is YFSETQ. This CDR3 comprises 20 residues. The V and J ends lost 2 bases and 5 bases, in that order; junction bases with no gene match: 16. CDR3 sequence (DNA): TGCGCCAGCAGCTTCTGTACCCCCGGGACTAGCGGGAGGAATCAGGAGACCCAGTACTTC. It yields the protein CASSFCTPGTSGRNQETQYF.

This chain uses TRBV4-3 with TRBJ2-5, with 10 bases lining up with TRBD2. V was clipped by 0 bases and J by 7 bases; unmatched bases: 8. CDR3 length: 16 amino acids. The germline gives CDR1 LGHNA, CDR2 YSLEER. The CDR3 DNA is TGCGCCAGCAGCCAAGATACCAGCGGGGGGGTAGGGACCCAGTACTTC. It is translated as CASSQDTSGGVGTQYF.

This clonotype was detected only a few times. The rearrangement uses TRBV5-1 and TRBJ1-6, with TRBD1 as a possible D gene (5 bases). The CDR3 extends over 13 amino acids. The germline CDR1 and CDR2 sequences are SGHRS and YFSETQ. Deletions cut 4 bases from V and 8 bases from J, with 10 bases between. The CDR3 is CASSNGGDSPLHF. The CDR3 DNA reads as TGCGCCAGCAGCAATGGGGGGGATTCACCCCTCCACTTT.

This chain connects TRBV7-9 to TRBJ1-6, with D possibly TRBD1 on 6 matching bases. Germline values: CDR1 SEHNR, CDR2 FQNEAQ (reference sequence). Trimming took off 4 bases at V and 7 bases at J, with 14 bases between the two ends. There are 15 residues in the CDR3. The CDR3 region has the DNA TGTGCCAGCAGCTCCGGGACAAGGGCCAATTCACCCCTCCACTTT. Its protein is CASSSGTRANSPLHF.

The chain is built from TRBV10-3 and TRBJ2-1; 8 nucleotides align to TRBD2. This CDR3 has 18 amino acids. Germline CDR1 is ENHRY and CDR2 is SYGVKD. The J segment lost 1 base and the V segment lost 7 bases, leaving 15 bases of the junction unmatched. The CDR3 protein is CAIIPTVSGTMSYNEQFF. CDR3 DNA: TGTGCCATCATCCCCACGGTTAGCGGGACTATGTCCTACAATGAGCAGTTCTTC.

This clonotype has only a few counts. The chain combines TRBV15 with TRBJ2-1; TRBD1 matches 9 bases. The CDR3 contains 15 residues. V gave up 0 bases and J gave up 3 bases; unmatched junction bases: 0. The germline CDR1 and CDR2 sequences are LNHNV and YYDKDF (reference sequence). The CDR3 nucleotides are TGTGCCACCAGCAGAGAGGGACAGGGCTACAATGAGCAGTTCTTC. It is translated as CATSREGQGYNEQFF.

This clonotype was observed a handful of times. The chain links TRBV12-3 or TRBV12-4 to TRBJ1-1; tentative D call: TRBD1 (5 bases). V was cut by 2 bases and J by 2 bases, with 18 bases left in between. The CDR3 totals 17 residues. The CDR3 region has the DNA TGTGCCAGCAGTTTAAATCCAAGGACACAGATTAACACTGAAGCTTTCTTT. Translated, it gives CASSLNPRTQINTEAFF.

The chain uses TRBV7-2 and TRBJ2-7, with D perhaps TRBD2 (6 bases). Germline CDR1 reads SGHTA; CDR2 reads FQGNSA. V lost 6 bases and J 2 bases, leaving 11 bases between the germline ends. CDR3 length: 13 residues. For the CDR3, the DNA is TGTGCCAGCAGTTCCCCGGGGGCCTACGAGCAGTACTTC. Its translation: CASSSPGAYEQYF.

Many counts were recorded for this clonotype. J is TRBJ2-2 and V is TRBV28; weak D call: TRBD1 (7 bases). The CDR3 extends over 16 amino acids. The germline V gene has CDR1 MDHEN and CDR2 SYDVKM. Trimming left V 5 bases short and J 4 bases short, with 17 bases between. DNA of the CDR3: TGTGCCAGCAGTCCCCAGGGGGGCGCATCCACCGGGGAGCTGTTTTTT. The encoded protein is CASSPQGGASTGELFF.

This clonotype was observed a few times. This chain connects TRBV20-1 to TRBJ2-5; maybe TRBD2 (6 bases). Germline lookup yields CDR1 DFQATT and CDR2 SNEGSKA (reference sequence). This CDR3 spans 13 amino acids. V dropped 3 bases and J dropped 4 bases, with 12 bases sitting between them. The CDR3 protein is CSARGHGGETQYF. In nucleotides, the CDR3 is TGCAGTGCTAGGGGCCACGGGGGAGAGACCCAGTACTTC.

This clonotype has only a few counts. The chain combines TRBV7-2 with TRBJ1-1; D ambiguous. Germline CDR1 SGHTA, CDR2 FQGNSA. The CDR3 sequence is 14 residues long. The ends were cut back, 1 base at V and 3 bases at J, with 9 bases in the middle. CDR3 in amino acids: CASSLVGIHTEAFF. The DNA of the CDR3 is TGTGCCAGCAGCTTAGTAGGCATACACACTGAAGCTTTCTTT.

This clonotype was observed at least ten times. The chain is built from TRBV19 and TRBJ2-1; D gene ambiguous. The CDR3 totals 14 residues. Germline V gives CDR1 LNHDA, CDR2 SQIVND (reference sequence). V was clipped by 10 bases and J by 4 bases, with 17 bases between them. The CDR3 bases are TGTGCCACTACTAAAACGGGTTCTTACAATGAGCAGTTCTTC. This gives the protein CATTKTGSYNEQFF.

This clonotype was observed at least ten times. The chain carries TRBV7-3 and TRBJ2-2; TRBD2 matches 7 bases. CDR1 SGHTA and CDR2 FQGTGA come from the germline V gene. The CDR3 loop spans 15 amino acids. Trimming at V came to 4 bases and at J to 0 bases, leaving 2 bases not matched to a gene. In DNA form, the CDR3 reads TGTGCCAGCAGCTCGGGACTACCGAACACCGGGGAGCTGTTTTTT. Protein: CASSSGLPNTGELFF.